The 20 T cell receptor beta chains presented below share a single source sample, sequenced in a study of cytomegalovirus exposure and HLA in healthy donors. PCR was performed using 60 Vbeta and 13 Jbeta primers. Generated by immunoSEQ multiplex PCR, the TCRdb table keeps only in-frame clones and is missing some. The profile covers about 150,000 clones, with approximately 84% appearing a single time and around 6.6% taken by the ten largest. The sample comprised PBMCs. Every receptor here comes from a male donor in good health and CMV-seropositive.

The genes are TRBV12-5 and TRBJ2-7; 8 nucleotides align to TRBD2. Germline CDR1 and CDR2: LGHNT and FRNRAP. J gave up 2 bases and V 7 bases, and 7 bases lay outside the gene matches. The CDR3 length is 14 residues. The CDR3 is CASASGGRTYEQYF. The CDR3 bases are TGTGCTAGTGCCAGTGGCGGGAGGACCTACGAGCAGTACTTC.

The chain couples TRBV4-1 to TRBJ2-7, with D tentatively TRBD2 (5 bases). CDR3 length: 14 residues. V lost 4 bases and J lost 1, with 11 bases in between. Looked up from germline, CDR1 is MGHRA and CDR2 is YSYEKL. The CDR3 DNA sequence: TGCGCCAGCAGCCTGATCCAGCGGTCCTACGAGCAGTACTTC. It translates to CASSLIQRSYEQYF.

This clone showed up just a few times. The chain recombines TRBV29-1 with TRBJ2-5, with a possible D match to TRBD1 (5 bases). Germline lookup yields CDR1 SQVTM and CDR2 ANQGSEA. V lost 5 bases, J lost 5 bases, and 12 bases lay in between. The CDR3 loop spans 12 amino acids. The CDR3 protein is CSVTQEYETQYF. The CDR3 DNA reads TGCAGCGTTACACAGGAATACGAGACCCAGTACTTC.

The chain carries TRBV16 and TRBJ2-7, with a weak D call TRBD1 (6 bases). The CDR3 has 15 residues. V lost 2 bases, J lost 0 bases, and 11 bases lay in between. The germline gives CDR1 KGHSY, CDR2 FQNENV. The CDR3 is CASSQLRDISYEQYF. CDR3 bases: TGTGCCAGCAGCCAACTCAGGGACATCTCCTACGAGCAGTACTTC.

The sample holds a few counts of this clone. The chain recombines TRBV10-3 with TRBJ2-5; D call uncertain. Germline CDR1 reads ENHRY; CDR2 reads SYGVKD. V lost 4 bases, J lost 6 bases, and 18 bases lay in between. This CDR3 has 15 amino acids. The CDR3 spells CAISGLEKAPQTQYF. The CDR3 region has the DNA TGTGCCATCAGTGGCCTAGAAAAGGCGCCCCAGACCCAGTACTTC.

The chain has TRBV28 and TRBJ2-7; the match to TRBD2 covers 7 bases. The V gene end was trimmed by 5 bases and the J gene end by 0 bases; junction bases not matched to a gene: 7. The CDR3 runs 15 residues. Germline-derived CDR1 and CDR2 are MDHEN and SYDVKM. The CDR3 reads CASSPLAESSYEQYF. Here the CDR3 DNA reads TGTGCCAGCAGTCCCCTAGCGGAAAGCTCCTACGAGCAGTACTTC.

The chain uses TRBV19 and TRBJ1-3; 7 nucleotides match TRBD1. This CDR3 comprises 16 residues. CDR1 and CDR2 (germline): LNHDA, SQIVND (reference sequence). The V segment lost 5 bases and the J segment 4 bases; nucleotides outside the gene matches: 11. The DNA of the CDR3 is TGTGCCAGTAGTTATGTTAGGGGGCCAGAAGGAAACACCATATATTTT. This translates into CASSYVRGPEGNTIYF.

The rearrangement joins TRBV28 to TRBJ1-4; the D gene is possibly TRBD1 (5 bases). There are 15 residues in the CDR3. V was clipped by 7 bases and J by 5 bases, with 17 bases between them. Germline loops: CDR1 MDHEN, CDR2 SYDVKM. CDR3 bases: TGTGCCAGCATCAGGACGACAGAATCGAATGAAAAACTGTTTTTT. Translation: CASIRTTESNEKLFF.

The V call is TRBV18, the J call TRBJ1-1; TRBD1 matches at 9 bases. The CDR3 totals 17 residues. V was pared by 2 bases and J by 1 base, with 8 bases of the junction left unmatched. Germline lookup yields CDR1 KGHSH and CDR2 LQKENI. The CDR3 coding sequence is TGTGCCAGCTCACCATTCCCGGGACAGGGAAAGAACACTGAAGCTTTCTTT. It is translated as CASSPFPGQGKNTEAFF.

V gene TRBV7-2 combines with J gene TRBJ2-3; 7 nucleotides align to TRBD2. Per the germline V gene, CDR1 is SGHTA and CDR2 is FQGNSA. The trim removed 7 bases at V and 4 bases at J, leaving 5 bases unmatched. The CDR3 loop spans 13 amino acids. For the CDR3, the DNA is TGTGCCAGCAAGAGCGGGGTAGCAGATACGCAGTATTTT. Its protein product is CASKSGVADTQYF. The full variable domain, rest sourced from reference TRBV7-2 and TRBJ2-3, is GAGVSQSPSNKVTEKGKDVELRCDPISGHTALYWYRQSLGQGLEFLIYFQGNSAPDKSGLPSDRFSAERTGGSVSTLTIQRTQQEDSAVYLCASKSGVADTQYFGPGTRLTVL.

The gene calls are TRBV7-4 and TRBJ2-7, with 8 bases matching TRBD2. The CDR3 is 14 amino acids. Trimming at V came to 1 base and at J to 4 bases, leaving 3 bases not matched to a gene. Per the germline V gene, CDR1 is SGHVT and CDR2 is SQSDAQ. The CDR3 loop reads CASSLEGLAYEQYF. The DNA of the CDR3 is TGTGCCAGCAGCTTAGAAGGACTAGCTTACGAGCAGTACTTC.

This chain links TRBV6-1 with TRBJ1-5, with a tentative D call TRBD1 (6 bases). The germline CDR1 and CDR2 sequences are MNHNS and SASEGT. V was shortened by 1 base and J by 6 bases, with 19 bases between the two germline ends. CDR3 length equals 17 residues. The CDR3, as DNA: TGTGCCAGCAGTGAAGGAGTGGGTACAGGGTTGGGTCAGCCCCAGCATTTT. It specifies CASSEGVGTGLGQPQHF.

V usage is TRBV5-6 and J usage is TRBJ2-5; D might be TRBD1 (6 bases). Germline assignment: CDR1 SGHDT and CDR2 YYEEEE. V lost 2 bases to trimming and J lost 5 bases, with 10 bases between them. This CDR3 is 13 amino acids long. CDR3 nucleotides: TGTGCCAGCAGCTTCGGCAGGGGTGAGACCCAGTACTTC. This sequence encodes CASSFGRGETQYF. Using reference TRBV5-6 and TRBJ2-5 for the parts outside the CDR3, the full variable domain is DAGVTQSPTHLIKTRGQQVTLRCSPKSGHDTVSWYQQALGQGPQFIFQYYEEEERQRGNFPDRFSGHQFPNYSSELNVNALLLGDSALYLCASSFGRGETQYFGPGTRLLVL.

This clone was observed a handful of times. The V and J genes are TRBV19 and TRBJ2-2, with TRBD1 identical over 7 bases. Germline trimming cut 6 bases from V and 9 bases from J; bases unmatched to any gene: 13. CDR3 length equals 15 residues. CDR1 and CDR2 from the germline V gene are LNHDA and SQIVND (reference sequence). This CDR3 is CASRWDSQSSWELFF. The CDR3 bases are TGTGCCAGTAGGTGGGACAGCCAGTCATCTTGGGAGCTGTTTTTT. Using reference TRBV19 and TRBJ2-2 for the parts outside the CDR3, the full variable domain is DGGITQSPKYLFRKEGQNVTLSCEQNLNHDAMYWYRQDPGQGLRLIYYSQIVNDFQKGDIAEGYSVSREKKESFPLTVTSAQKNPTAFYLCASRWDSQSSWELFFGEGSRLTVL.

The J gene is TRBJ1-6, the V gene TRBV5-1; the match to TRBD1 covers 8 bases. After removal of 0 bases from V and 7 bases from J, the junction contained 6 bases not matched to a gene. Germline V gene lookup returns CDR1 SGHRS and CDR2 YFSETQ. The CDR3 has 16 amino acids. In nucleotides, the CDR3 is TGCGCCAGCAGCTTGGAAGTCCGACAGGGGAATTCACCCCTCCACTTT. Protein product: CASSLEVRQGNSPLHF.

J is TRBJ1-2 and V is TRBV14, with 10 bases fitting TRBD1. Per the germline V gene, CDR1 is SGHDN and CDR2 is FVKESK. CDR3 size: 19 residues. The V and J ends lost 0 bases and 1 base, in that order; junction bases with no gene match: 11. The CDR3, as DNA: TGTGCCAGCAGCCAAGATCTAGGGACAGGGGCCTTCCTTAACTATGGCTACACCTTC. This codes for CASSQDLGTGAFLNYGYTF.

CDR3 amino acids: CASSQTGANYGYTF. The CDR3 nucleotides read TGCGCCAGCAGCCAGACAGGGGCTAACTATGGCTACACCTTC. J is TRBJ1-2 and V is TRBV5-1; 8 bases line up with TRBD1. Looked up from germline, CDR1 is SGHRS and CDR2 is YFSETQ. The CDR3 consists of 14 residues. J lost 0 bases, V lost 4 bases, and 2 bases had no gene match.

The rearrangement joins TRBV28 to TRBJ1-6; TRBD1 agrees at 11 bases. The CDR3 loop spans 15 amino acids. Germline V gene data show CDR1 as MDHEN and CDR2 as SYDVKM. V shed 5 bases, J shed 9 bases, and the junction held 6 bases outside the gene matches. DNA of the CDR3: TGTGCCAGCAGTGGAACCGGGACAGGGGGTTCACCCCTCCACTTT. It yields the protein CASSGTGTGGSPLHF.

The V gene is TRBV19, the J gene TRBJ1-2; 9 bases match TRBD1. The ends lost 5 bases at V and 8 bases at J; junction bases unmatched: 21. CDR3 length: 18 amino acids. CDR1 and CDR2 from the germline V gene are LNHDA and SQIVND (reference sequence). CDR3 sequence (DNA): TGTGCCAGTAGTCCTCGACCCGGGACAGGGAGGCATGTGTTCGGCTACACCTTC. Protein: CASSPRPGTGRHVFGYTF.

This clone appeared once. The chain couples TRBV9 to TRBJ2-3; 7 nucleotides match TRBD1. The CDR3 has 13 amino acids. Per the germline V gene, CDR1 is SGDLS and CDR2 is YYNGEE. Trimming removed 4 bases from V and 6 bases from J; junction bases left unmatched: 5. CDR3 loop: CASSLTTGDTQYF. The CDR3 DNA follows: TGTGCCAGCAGCCTCACGACAGGGGATACGCAGTATTTT.